The 21 T cell receptor beta chains listed next were all sequenced from one sample in a study of cytomegalovirus exposure and HLA in healthy donors. The PCR was carried out with 60 Vbeta primers and 13 Jbeta primers. Using immunoSEQ multiplex PCR, the repertoire was profiled, and TCRdb retains in-frame clones only, with some absent. The sample lists roughly 200,000 clones; around 76% were seen once. The sequenced material came from PBMCs. The receptors were gathered from a man younger than 40 in good health and CMV-seronegative.

V usage is TRBV5-8 and J usage is TRBJ2-5; 11 nucleotides match TRBD2. CDR1 and CDR2 from the germline V gene are SGHTS and YDEGEE. This CDR3 has 16 residues. V was pared by 0 bases and J by 1 base, with 2 bases of the junction left unmatched. CDR3 in DNA: TGTGCCAGCAGCTTGGCCGGGACTAGCGGCCAAGAGACCCAGTACTTC. Its protein product is CASSLAGTSGQETQYF.

V is TRBV10-3 and J is TRBJ2-7, with unresolved D. Deletions cut 4 bases from V and 3 bases from J, with 13 bases between. The CDR3 has 14 residues. Germline-derived CDR1 and CDR2 are ENHRY and SYGVKD. The DNA for the CDR3 is TGTGCCATCAGTGGTTCTAGTCCCCACTACGAGCAGTACTTC. This gives the protein CAISGSSPHYEQYF.

This clone was observed a handful of times. V gene TRBV28 combines with J gene TRBJ1-6, with D tentatively TRBD1 (5 bases). This CDR3 comprises 14 residues. CDR1 and CDR2 (germline): MDHEN, SYDVKM. V dropped 7 bases and J dropped 6 bases, with 13 bases sitting between them. DNA of the CDR3: TGTGCCAGCACTGGGGCAGGGCTTAATTCACCCCTCCACTTT. Translating gives CASTGAGLNSPLHF.

A note on this clone: Other DNA sequences in the same sample also yield this CDR3. The V and J genes are TRBV2 and TRBJ2-7; a possible D gene is TRBD2 (5 bases). CDR3 length: 13 amino acids. V dropped 3 bases and J dropped 3 bases, with 9 bases sitting between them. CDR1 is SNHLY and CDR2 is FYNNEI in the germline V gene. CDR3 DNA sequence: TGTGCCAGCAGTGATTCCGGGAACTACGAGCAGTACTTC. It translates to CASSDSGNYEQYF.

The V and J genes are TRBV5-6 and TRBJ2-1, with D perhaps matching TRBD1 (5 bases). Germline loops: CDR1 SGHDT, CDR2 YYEEEE. The CDR3 has 16 amino acids. V gave up 6 bases and J gave up 2 bases, with 18 bases separating them. The DNA of the CDR3 is TGTGCCAGCACCCAGAATCTGGCCAGGGCCTACAATGAGCAGTTCTTC. Protein: CASTQNLARAYNEQFF.

The chain employs TRBV29-1 and TRBJ1-1; a possible D gene is TRBD1 (6 bases). The germline V and J ends were trimmed by 7 bases and 5 bases, with 14 bases remaining between them. CDR1 is SQVTM and CDR2 is ANQGSEA in the germline V gene. The CDR3 is 12 amino acids. The CDR3 loop reads CSGTQGGTEAFF. The CDR3 DNA is TGCAGCGGAACACAGGGTGGGACTGAAGCTTTCTTT.

The chain uses TRBV7-9 and TRBJ2-3; TRBD2 agrees at 15 bases. CDR1 SEHNR and CDR2 FQNEAQ come from the germline V gene (reference sequence). The CDR3 is 18 amino acids. V was clipped by 4 bases and J by 6 bases; unmatched bases: 11. CDR3 region: CASSSLTGTSGRRDTQYF. The CDR3 DNA is TGTGCCAGCAGCTCTCTTACCGGGACTAGCGGGAGGAGGGATACGCAGTATTTT.

DNA of the CDR3: TGTGCCAGCAGCGTTATGGGGACTAGCGGGAGTAGTGAGCAGTTCTTC. This sequence encodes CASSVMGTSGSSEQFF. This sequence joins TRBV9 and TRBJ2-1; TRBD2 matches at 14 bases. The germline CDR1 and CDR2 sequences are SGDLS and YYNGEE. Losses at the gene ends were 2 bases for V and 9 bases for J; bases not matched to a gene: 7. The CDR3 runs 16 residues.

There are a few counts of this clone. The chain carries TRBV2 and TRBJ1-5; no firm D call. The CDR3 loop spans 16 amino acids. Trimming took 1 base from V and 0 from J, leaving 10 bases between them. Looked up from germline, CDR1 is SNHLY and CDR2 is FYNNEI. CDR3 nucleotide sequence: TGTGCCAGCAGTGAAGTACAGTTATATAGCAATCAGCCCCAGCATTTT. Translating gives CASSEVQLYSNQPQHF.

The V call is TRBV29-1, the J call TRBJ2-3, with D possibly being TRBD2 (6 bases). Trimming removed 4 bases from V and 4 bases from J, with 18 bases in between. CDR3 length: 15 amino acids. Germline assignment: CDR1 SQVTM and CDR2 ANQGSEA. In DNA form, the CDR3 reads TGCAGCGTTGGGGGATGGGAGGTGATGGCAGATACGCAGTATTTT. Translated, it gives CSVGGWEVMADTQYF.

V is TRBV7-8 and J is TRBJ2-7, with D possibly matching TRBD1 (5 bases). Trimming took off 1 base at V and 2 bases at J, with 12 bases between the two ends. The length of the CDR3 is 15 residues. Germline lookup yields CDR1 SGHVS and CDR2 FQNEAQ. In DNA, the CDR3 is TGTGCCAGCAGCTTAGGCAGGGTGGCAACCTACGAGCAGTACTTC. Amino acids: CASSLGRVATYEQYF.

The J gene is TRBJ1-2, the V gene TRBV19, with D possibly TRBD1 on 6 matching bases. The CDR3 covers 14 residues. Germline V lookup: CDR1 LNHDA, CDR2 SQIVND (reference sequence). V lost 5 bases, J lost 4 bases, and 14 bases lay in between. The CDR3 DNA follows: TGTGCCAGTAGTGCCACCCCAGGGGTCTATGGCTACACCTTC. Translated, it gives CASSATPGVYGYTF.

In its sample, this clone was seen a few times. This sequence joins TRBV5-1 and TRBJ2-7, with TRBD1 identical over 8 bases. Trimming cost V 5 bases and J 0 bases; bases outside gene matches: 4. Germline loops: CDR1 SGHRS, CDR2 YFSETQ. The CDR3 runs to 14 residues. In DNA form, the CDR3 reads TGCGCCAGCAGGAAAGACAGGGGCTCCTACGAGCAGTACTTC. As protein: CASRKDRGSYEQYF.

This chain links TRBV14 with TRBJ2-3; D not certain. Germline V gene lookup returns CDR1 SGHDN and CDR2 FVKESK. The V gene lost 4 bases and the J gene lost 0 bases, with 11 bases spanning the gap. The CDR3 loop spans 15 amino acids. In DNA, the CDR3 is TGTGCCAGCAGCCGCTACTATGACAGCACAGATACGCAGTATTTT. Its translation: CASSRYYDSTDTQYF.

The chain combines TRBV5-1 with TRBJ2-1, with a tentative D call TRBD2 (6 bases). Germline V gene data show CDR1 as SGHRS and CDR2 as YFSETQ. V dropped 4 bases and J dropped 3 bases, with 14 bases sitting between them. The CDR3 is 15 residues long. CDR3 coding DNA: TGCGCCAGCAGCCGCGGGGACCGAAGCTACAATGAGCAGTTCTTC. Translated, it gives CASSRGDRSYNEQFF.

The chain carries TRBV5-1 and TRBJ2-5, with TRBD2 matching 7 bases. The CDR3 is 17 amino acids. J was trimmed by 1 base and V by 0 bases; bases with no gene match: 9. Germline CDR1 reads SGHRS; CDR2 reads YFSETQ. CDR3 sequence reads: CASSLGGSGYTQETQYF. DNA of the CDR3: TGCGCCAGCAGCTTGGGGGGTAGCGGGTACACCCAAGAGACCCAGTACTTC.

This chain connects TRBV7-2 to TRBJ2-7; D gene unclear. Germline assignment: CDR1 SGHTA and CDR2 FQGNSA. The CDR3 consists of 16 residues. The germline V and J ends were trimmed by 8 bases and 0 bases, with 20 bases remaining between them. This CDR3 reads CASGWAAAMSSYEQYF. The CDR3 DNA sequence: TGTGCCAGCGGTTGGGCCGCCGCTATGAGCTCCTACGAGCAGTACTTC. The full variable domain, rest sourced from reference TRBV7-2 and TRBJ2-7, is GAGVSQSPSNKVTEKGKDVELRCDPISGHTALYWYRQSLGQGLEFLIYFQGNSAPDKSGLPSDRFSAERTGGSVSTLTIQRTQQEDSAVYLCASGWAAAMSSYEQYFGPGTRLTVT.

This clone was observed a handful of times. Here the CDR3 reads CASIKNTEAFF. The CDR3 region has the DNA TGTGCCAGCATTAAAAACACTGAAGCTTTCTTT. This chain connects TRBV27 to TRBJ1-1; D call uncertain. The germline CDR1 and CDR2 sequences are MNHEY and SMNVEV (reference sequence). The CDR3 length is 11 residues. Between the trimmed V and J ends, which lost 7 bases and 2 bases, there was a span of 5 bases.

The gene calls are TRBV6-5 and TRBJ1-6; 8 bases fit TRBD1. CDR1 and CDR2 (germline): MNHEY, SVGAGI. Trimming removed 0 bases from V and 5 bases from J; junction bases left unmatched: 0. This CDR3 region has 15 residues. In DNA, the CDR3 is TGTGCCAGCAGTTACTCGGGACAGGATAATTCACCCCTCCACTTT. Its protein is CASSYSGQDNSPLHF.

The chain carries TRBV27 and TRBJ2-1; D perhaps matches TRBD2 (5 bases). CDR1 and CDR2 from the germline V gene are MNHEY and SMNVEV (reference sequence). The CDR3 totals 15 residues. Trimming left V 4 bases short and J 2 bases short, with 12 bases between. The CDR3 here is CASSSAGPAYNEQFF. CDR3 nucleotides: TGTGCCAGCAGTTCTGCGGGTCCTGCCTACAATGAGCAGTTCTTC.

The rearrangement joins TRBV28 to TRBJ1-5; 7 nucleotides match TRBD1. V gave up 7 bases and J gave up 2 bases; unmatched junction bases: 11. The CDR3 runs 16 residues. CDR1 is MDHEN, CDR2 SYDVKM, per germline. Written as DNA, the CDR3 is TGTGCCAGCAAATTACAGGGGTTATCGGGCAATCAGCCCCAGCATTTT. It translates to CASKLQGLSGNQPQHF.